This T cell receptor beta chain was profiled in a study of CD8 T cells in ankylosing spondylitis. This clonotype occurred many times. TCRdb reprocessed the 5' RACE reads with MiXCR, giving one entry per CDR3 protein. The sample yields around 42,000 distinct CDR3 sequences, less than 3.5% seen once. The V gene's germline CDR1 is SGDLS and CDR2 YYNGEE. Deletions cut 0 bases from V and 2 bases from J, with 7 bases between. CDR3 length: 14 residues. Sequencing was done on a sample of blood, either unsorted or a sorted T cell fraction (not recorded which). This sequence originates from a male donor with ankylosing spondylitis or in good health (not recorded which). The genes are TRBV9 and TRBJ2-3; D gene uncertain. The CDR3 sequence is CASSVGLPTDTQYF. As DNA, the CDR3 is TGTGCCAGCAGCGTAGGGCTCCCCACAGATACGCAGTATTTT.